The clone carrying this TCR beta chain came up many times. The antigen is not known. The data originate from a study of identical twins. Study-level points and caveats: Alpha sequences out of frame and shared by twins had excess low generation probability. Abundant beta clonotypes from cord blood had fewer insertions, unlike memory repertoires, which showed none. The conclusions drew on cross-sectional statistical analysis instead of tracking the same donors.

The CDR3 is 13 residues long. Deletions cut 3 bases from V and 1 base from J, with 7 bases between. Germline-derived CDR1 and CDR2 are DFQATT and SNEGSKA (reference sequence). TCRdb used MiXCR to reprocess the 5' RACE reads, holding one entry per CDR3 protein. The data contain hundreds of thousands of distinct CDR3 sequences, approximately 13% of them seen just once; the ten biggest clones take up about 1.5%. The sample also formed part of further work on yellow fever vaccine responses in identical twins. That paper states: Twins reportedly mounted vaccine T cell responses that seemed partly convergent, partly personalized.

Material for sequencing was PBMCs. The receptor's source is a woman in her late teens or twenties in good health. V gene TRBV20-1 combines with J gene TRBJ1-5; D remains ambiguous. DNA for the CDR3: TGCAGTGCTAGGGGCGGGAGCAATCAGCCCCAGCATTTT. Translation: CSARGGSNQPQHF.